Listed below are T cell receptor beta chains from one sample, sequenced in a study of CD8+ T cells in alopecia areata. Measured with immunoSEQ multiplex PCR; TCRdb has only the in-frame clones, and not every one. The table shows 110,000 or so clones, with approximately 60% occurring only once. Specimen: CD4+ T cells sorted from blood. Every receptor here comes from a human donor in good health. CDR3s include the opening cysteine and the closing phenylalanine or tryptophan. The order of the fields is clone size, J gene, V gene, D gene, CDR3 DNA, CDR3 protein. The D gene is left open where the match is weak. A clone size is listed for some rows: how often the clone was seen (once, few, many), or a class if it is expanded.

>.|TRBJ2-3|TRBV5-1|TRBD2
TGCGCCAGCTCCTCGAGCGGGGGGGCGGATACGCAGTATTTT
CASSSSGGADTQYF
>.|TRBJ2-7|TRBV14|.
TGTGCCAGCAGCCAAACCCCCCGAGGGCAGTACTTC
CASSQTPRGQYF
>.|TRBJ2-7|TRBV6-1|TRBD1
TGTGCCAGCAGCCGGGACAGGGGGGATGAGCAGTACTTC
CASSRDRGDEQYF
>.|TRBJ2-7|TRBV2|TRBD2
TGTGCCAGCACCCCGGAGCGGGGAACGGCGCAGTACTTC
CASTPERGTAQYF
>.|TRBJ1-6|TRBV16|.
TGTGCCAGCAGCCCAAAGACAGCGGGTAATTCACCCCTCCACTTT
CASSPKTAGNSPLHF
>.|TRBJ2-5|TRBV29-1|.
TGCAGCGTTGGTCGGCCGAGGGGGGAGACCCAGTACTTC
CSVGRPRGETQYF
>.|TRBJ2-5|TRBV5-1|.
TGCGCCAGCAGCTTGGTGGGGGAGACCCAGTACTTC
CASSLVGETQYF
>.|TRBJ2-5|TRBV4-1|TRBD2
TGCGCCAGCAGCCCCTCTGGACTAGCGAGGGAGACCCAGTACTTC
CASSPSGLARETQYF
>few|TRBJ1-1|TRBV2|.
TGTGCCAGCAGTACACCGCCGGGACATAGGAACACTGAAGCTTTCTTT
CASSTPPGHRNTEAFF
>few|TRBJ2-3|TRBV27|.
TGTGCCAGCAGTTTCCACGGAGATACGCAGTATTTT
CASSFHGDTQYF
>.|TRBJ1-6|TRBV2|TRBD1
TGTGCCAGCACCGGGACAGGGAATTATAATTCACCCCTCCACTTT
CASTGTGNYNSPLHF
>.|TRBJ2-5|TRBV29-1|TRBD2
TGCAGCGTTGGCTACGGGACTAGCAGAGAAGAGACCCAGTACTTC
CSVGYGTSREETQYF
>.|TRBJ2-5|TRBV4-1|.
TGCGCCAGCAGCCCGACAGTGAGGGGCCAAGAGACCCAGTACTTC
CASSPTVRGQETQYF
>.|TRBJ2-3|TRBV27|.
TGTGCCAGCAGTTTTTCCGTCACAGATACGCAGTATTTT
CASSFSVTDTQYF
>.|TRBJ2-5|TRBV7-9|TRBD2
TGTGCCAGCAGCTTCCTAGCGGGGGGAGCGGAGACCCAGTACTTC
CASSFLAGGAETQYF
>.|TRBJ1-1|TRBV30|.
.
CAWTKVAGGTTFF
>.|TRBJ2-3|TRBV4-1|.
TGCGCCAGCAGCCAAGAAGGCGATACGCAGTATTTT
CASSQEGDTQYF
>.|TRBJ2-7|TRBV29-1|.
TGCAGCGTACAAGGGTTGGGCGAGCAGTACTTC
CSVQGLGEQYF
>few|TRBJ1-5|TRBV27|TRBD1
TGTGCCAGCAGTTTAGGGACAGGGAAGAATCAGCCCCAGCATTTT
CASSLGTGKNQPQHF
>.|TRBJ2-3|TRBV30|TRBD2
TGTGCCTGGAGGCGGGCGGGGGGCACAGATACGCAGTATTTT
CAWRRAGGTDTQYF
>few|TRBJ2-7|TRBV2|.
TGTGCCAGCAGGCCGCTACAGGGCTACGAGCAGTACTTC
CASRPLQGYEQYF
>.|TRBJ1-2|TRBV4-1|TRBD1
TGCGCCAGCAGCCATAAAACCGGGACAGGAGATACTAACTATGGCTACACCTTC
CASSHKTGTGDTNYGYTF
>.|TRBJ2-2|TRBV5-4|.
TGTGCCAGCAGTTCGGCCCGGCAGGTGACCGGGGAGCTGTTTTTT
CASSSARQVTGELFF
>.|TRBJ1-1|TRBV29-1|TRBD1
TGCAGCGTTGGTTCGACAGGGAGTATGAACACTGAAGCTTTCTTT
CSVGSTGSMNTEAFF
>.|TRBJ1-6|TRBV4-1|.
TGCGCCAGCAGCCAAGTTAGGAGCTCCTATAATTCACCCCTCCACTTT
CASSQVRSSYNSPLHF
>.|TRBJ2-5|TRBV4-1|.
TGCGCCAGCAGCCGGACAGAATTGAACCAAGAGACCCAGTACTTC
CASSRTELNQETQYF
>.|TRBJ1-6|TRBV7-9|.
TGTGCCAGCAGCTTAGGGCAGATGACTTCACCCCTCCACTTT
CASSLGQMTSPLHF
>.|TRBJ2-4|TRBV5-1|.
TGCGCCAGCAGCTTGAATGGCGGGGGCTTCAAAAACATTCAGTACTTC
CASSLNGGGFKNIQYF
>.|TRBJ2-2|TRBV9|TRBD2
TGTGCCAGCAGGGGTAGCGGGGGGACCGGGGAGCTGTTTTTT
CASRGSGGTGELFF
>.|TRBJ2-3|TRBV7-2|TRBD2
TGTGCCAGCAGCCCTCGTCTAGCGGGGAACCCCACAGATACGCAGTATTTT
CASSPRLAGNPTDTQYF
>.|TRBJ1-6|TRBV6-5|.
TGTGCCACCAGCTGGGTGGAGCTAAATTCACCCCTCCACTTT
CATSWVELNSPLHF
>.|TRBJ1-5|TRBV25-1|.
TGTGCCAGCAGTGACGTGGGGGAACAGCCCCAGCATTTT
CASSDVGEQPQHF
>.|TRBJ2-5|TRBV29-1|TRBD1
TGCAGCGTGGGACGGACAGGGGGCAAAGAGACCCAGTACTTC
CSVGRTGGKETQYF
>few|TRBJ2-2|TRBV7-2|TRBD2
TGTGCCAGCAGCATACTAGCGGGGGGATACACCGGGGAGCTGTTTTTT
CASSILAGGYTGELFF
>.|TRBJ1-1|TRBV5-1|.
TGCGCAGAAGAGGCGCAGAACACTGAAGCTTTCTTT
CAEEAQNTEAFF
>.|TRBJ2-3|TRBV6-5|.
TGTGCCAGCAGCCGGACCATTAGGGATACGCAGTATTTT
CASSRTIRDTQYF
>.|TRBJ2-6|TRBV27|.
TGTGCCAGCAGAGGGAACAGGGTTAAGTCTGGGGCCAACGTCCTGACTTTC
CASRGNRVKSGANVLTF
>.|TRBJ1-6|TRBV14|.
TGTGCCAGCAGCCAAGAAAGCTATTCACCCCTCCACTTT
CASSQESYSPLHF
>.|TRBJ2-3|TRBV27|TRBD2
TGTGCCAGCAGTTCTATAGCGGGGGGGAGCACAGATACGCAGTATTTT
CASSSIAGGSTDTQYF
>.|TRBJ2-7|TRBV2|.
TGTGCCAGCAGTGAATTCCAGGTCAGCTCCTACGAGCAGTACTTC
CASSEFQVSSYEQYF
>few|TRBJ1-1|TRBV29-1|.
TGCAGCGCCGGGAACACTGAAGCTTTCTTT
CSAGNTEAFF
>few|TRBJ2-3|TRBV2|.
TGTGCCAGCAGCAGGTCGACTTCCACAGATACGCAGTATTTT
CASSRSTSTDTQYF
>.|TRBJ2-5|TRBV6-5|.
TGTGCCAGCAGGCTAACTACGAGAGAGACCCAGTACTTC
CASRLTTRETQYF
>few|TRBJ2-3|TRBV27|.
TGTGCCAGCAGTTTATCCGCTGTAACAGATACGCAGTATTTT
CASSLSAVTDTQYF
>.|TRBJ2-2|TRBV5-1|TRBD1
TGCGCCAGCAGCCCGGGGACAGGGGACACCGGGGAGCTGTTTTTT
CASSPGTGDTGELFF
>.|TRBJ2-7|TRBV5-1|.
TGCGCCAGCAGCCTTCCCCGACACCCCCAGGACTACGAGCAGTACTTC
CASSLPRHPQDYEQYF
>.|TRBJ1-2|TRBV2|.
TGTGCCAGCAGAGACTCTACGACGGTGTATGGCTACACCTTC
CASRDSTTVYGYTF
>.|TRBJ2-5|TRBV4-1|.
TGCGCCAGCAGCCAAGTCGGGGTGGAGACCCAGTACTTC
CASSQVGVETQYF
>.|TRBJ2-1|TRBV30|.
TGTGCCTTGAAGTACAATGAGCAGTTCTTC
CALKYNEQFF
>.|TRBJ1-5|TRBV11-2|TRBD1
TGTGCCAGCAGCCTAGCGCCCGGGACAGGGGGCAGTCAGCCCCAGCATTTT
CASSLAPGTGGSQPQHF
>.|TRBJ2-1|TRBV5-6|TRBD2
TGTGCCAGCAGCTGGTCTAGCGGGCCCAATGAGCAGTTCTTC
CASSWSSGPNEQFF
>.|TRBJ1-2|TRBV30|.
TGTGCCTGGAGTTTGGCAGGCTATGGCTACACCTTC
CAWSLAGYGYTF
>few|TRBJ2-7|TRBV30|.
TGTGCCTGGAGACCCGACGTGGGCGAGCAGTACTTC
CAWRPDVGEQYF
>.|TRBJ2-7|TRBV30|TRBD1
TGTGCCGGGACGGACAGGGGACACTACGAGCAGTACTTC
CAGTDRGHYEQYF
>.|TRBJ2-3|TRBV29-1|.
TGCAGCGTGGAAGGGACAACGTCTCCGGATACGCAGTATTTT
CSVEGTTSPDTQYF